This entry lists 7 T cell receptor beta chains sequenced from one sample in a study of T cells in Graves' hyperthyroidism and ophthalmopathy. What was amplified from RNA transcripts were TCR beta CDR3 regions. A set of HTBI primers served as the primers for a first-round RT-PCR of the TCR CDR3. MiXCR, applied by TCRdb to the multiplex PCR reads, yields one record per CDR3 protein. This repertoire shows hundreds of thousands of distinct CDR3 sequences, about 15% found once; its top ten account for less than 6%. Sequencing was performed on blood. The receptors derive from a woman aged 25-40 years with Graves' hyperthyroidism that later progressed to Graves' ophthalmopathy.

This clonotype was picked up many times. The rearrangement uses TRBV28 and TRBJ2-7; no clear D gene. In germline, CDR1 is MDHEN, CDR2 SYDVKM. The V end was cut by 3 bases, the J end by 2 bases, with 8 bases between. CDR3 length: 13 residues. CDR3 sequence reads: CASSFRPPYEQYF. CDR3 coding DNA: TGTGCCAGCAGTTTTAGGCCTCCCTACGAGCAGTACTTC.

Written as DNA, the CDR3 is TGTGCCAGCAGCCCCTACTCGCGGGAGGCGAATGAGCAGTTCTTC. It codes for CASSPYSREANEQFF. The genes are TRBV9 and TRBJ2-1; 8 nucleotides agree with TRBD2. This CDR3 is built from 15 residues. Germline V gene lookup returns CDR1 SGDLS and CDR2 YYNGEE. The V gene end was trimmed by 4 bases and the J gene end by 7 bases; junction bases not matched to a gene: 10.

As concerns this clonotype: A much larger clonotype is one base distant, so this may be a read error. It is likely a read error, because the conserved phenylalanine at the end of the CDR3 is missing. The chain carries TRBV18 and TRBJ2-5; D might be TRBD1 (5 bases). V shed 2 bases and J shed 1 base, with 11 bases lying between them. The CDR3 length is 15 residues. The V gene's germline CDR1 is KGHSH and CDR2 LQKENI. The CDR3 reads CASSPSTVTQETQYS. CDR3 DNA sequence: TGTGCCAGCTCACCATCGACAGTAACCCAAGAGACCCAGTACTCC.

This clonotype has a count of ten or more. The rearrangement uses TRBV7-8 and TRBJ2-1, with TRBD2 matching over 8 bases. Trimming cost V 5 bases and J 9 bases; bases outside gene matches: 15. This CDR3 is built from 16 residues. From germline, CDR1 is SGHVS and CDR2 FQNEAQ. The CDR3 DNA is TGTGCCAGCAGCCTCCTGGGACTAAGCGGGACTAGTGAGCAGTTCTTC. This sequence encodes CASSLLGLSGTSEQFF.

This sequence joins TRBV5-6 and TRBJ2-7; possibly TRBD1 for D (7 bases). From germline, CDR1 is SGHDT and CDR2 YYEEEE. The CDR3 loop spans 17 amino acids. V shed 1 base and J shed 6 bases, with 23 bases lying between them. The CDR3 protein is CASSLYGVGQGGSEQYF. CDR3 in DNA: TGTGCCAGCAGCTTGTACGGAGTGGGCCAGGGGGGAAGCGAGCAGTACTTC.

Turning to this clonotype: Compared with germline, one end of the junction differs, possibly owing to a read error. The genes are TRBV5-1 and TRBJ2-7; D might be TRBD2 (5 bases). Per germline, CDR1 SGHRS and CDR2 YFSETQ. There are 15 residues in the CDR3. The CDR3 bases are TGCGCCAGCGGCTTGGGAACAGCGGCGTACTACGAGCAGTACTTC. It codes for CASGLGTAAYYEQYF.

This clonotype was seen more than once but under ten times. The V call is TRBV20-1, the J call TRBJ1-5; D not resolved. Germline loops: CDR1 DFQATT, CDR2 SNEGSKA (reference sequence). This CDR3 has 14 residues. V was cut by 1 base and J by 4 bases, with 11 bases left in between. CDR3 region: CSARGGHQNQPQHF. The CDR3, as DNA: TGCAGTGCTAGAGGCGGCCACCAAAATCAGCCCCAGCATTTT.